These T cell receptor beta chains were read from a single sample in a study of cytomegalovirus exposure and HLA in healthy donors. Sequenced by immunoSEQ multiplex PCR; TCRdb stores in-frame clones only, minus some. The sample consists of about 160,000 clones, roughly 85% of them appearing once. What was sequenced was PBMCs. Every receptor here comes from a boy aged 2 to 9 in good health and CMV-seronegative. CDR3s include the opening cysteine and the closing phenylalanine or tryptophan. D genes are given only for firm matches. Size values are once, few and many counts, or a class for expanded clones, and some rows have none.

clone size	CDR3 length	D gene	V gene	J gene	CDR3 DNA	CDR3 protein
-	16	TRBD1	TRBV19	TRBJ1-5	TGTGCCACCGGGGATTTCGGGACAGGGGATAATCAGCCCCAGCATTTT	CATGDFGTGDNQPQHF
-	15	TRBD2	TRBV9	TRBJ2-5	TGTGCCAGCAGCGGAGGACTAGGGGTCGTGGAGACCCAGTACTTC	CASSGGLGVVETQYF
-	15	-	TRBV5-8	TRBJ2-5	TGTGCCAGCAGCTTCCCCGACAGAGTCAAAGAGACCCAGTACTTC	CASSFPDRVKETQYF
-	16	TRBD1	TRBV12-5	TRBJ1-2	TGTGCTAGTGGTTTGGAGGGCGGACAGGGGGATTCTGGCTACACCTTC	CASGLEGGQGDSGYTF
-	14	TRBD2	TRBV5-1	TRBJ2-5	TGCGCCAGCAGCCAGACTAGCGCACAAGAGACCCAGTACTTC	CASSQTSAQETQYF
-	16	-	TRBV5-1	TRBJ2-3	TGCGCCAGCAGCCAGGACGCTGGGAGACAACGAGATACGCAGTATTTT	CASSQDAGRQRDTQYF
-	18	TRBD2	TRBV5-1	TRBJ2-7	TGCGCCAGCAGCTTGGGGGGCACCGGGGGCGGGAGGTCTTACGAGCAGTACTTC	CASSLGGTGGGRSYEQYF
once	13	-	TRBV7-3	TRBJ2-3	TGTGCCAGCAGTCGCAGTCCGGACTCTTGGCAGTATTTT	CASSRSPDSWQYF
-	12	-	TRBV14	TRBJ2-2	TGTGCCAGCAGCCCCCCCTTGGGGGAGCTGTTTTTT	CASSPPLGELFF
-	13	TRBD1	TRBV10-3	TRBJ2-7	TGTGCCATCACCGGGACAGGGGTCCGCGAGCAGTACTTC	CAITGTGVREQYF
-	13	-	TRBV19	TRBJ2-5	TGTGCCAGTAGTATTGGGCCAGTAGAGACCCAGTACTTC	CASSIGPVETQYF
few	18	-	TRBV7-9	TRBJ1-3	TGTGCCAGCAGCGGGCCCACGAATTGGCTATTCTCTGGAAACACCATATATTTT	CASSGPTNWLFSGNTIYF
-	14	TRBD1	TRBV5-1	TRBJ2-7	TGCGCCAGCAGCTACGACAGGGGAACCTACGAGCAGTACTTC	CASSYDRGTYEQYF
few	16	-	TRBV6-4	TRBJ1-1	TGTGCCAGCAGTGAAGCGGGGGGAATAGGGAACACTGAAGCTTTCTTT	CASSEAGGIGNTEAFF
-	18	TRBD1	TRBV7-9	TRBJ2-2	TGTGCCAGCAGCACCAGGACAGGGATGAAAATAAACACCGGGGAGCTGTTTTTT	CASSTRTGMKINTGELFF
-	16	-	TRBV5-1	TRBJ1-5	TGCGCCAGCAGCTCTGACGCCTGGAGGAGCAATCAGCCCCAGCATTTT	CASSSDAWRSNQPQHF
-	14	-	TRBV28	TRBJ1-1	TGTGCCAGCAGTTTAGCGGGGGGTGACACTGAAGCTTTCTTT	CASSLAGGDTEAFF